Shown below are 22 T cell receptor beta chains from a single sample sequenced in a study of blood T cell repertoires in COVID-19. Sequencing used immunoSEQ multiplex PCR; TCRdb keeps in-frame clones, though not all of them. In the table there are just over 300,000 clones, about nine tenths of which are singletons. The specimen sequenced was peripheral blood. All receptors come from a woman aged 25 to 45 with COVID-19, enrolled during active disease.

V is TRBV29-1 and J is TRBJ1-2; no clear D. V was cut by 6 bases and J by 0 bases, with 8 bases left in between. Germline V gene data show CDR1 as SQVTM and CDR2 as ANQGSEA. The CDR3 extends over 12 amino acids. CDR3 sequence (DNA): TGCAGCGTCGACCGGGCTAACTATGGCTACACCTTC. It specifies CSVDRANYGYTF. Combining the CDR3 with reference TRBV29-1 and TRBJ1-2 gives the whole variable domain SAVISQKPSRDICQRGTSLTIQCQVDSQVTMMFWYRQQPGQSLTLIATANQGSEATYESGFVIDKFPISRPNLTFSTLTVSNMSPEDSSIYLCSVDRANYGYTFGSGTRLTVV.

The chain has TRBV29-1 and TRBJ2-1; 11 bases map to TRBD1. CDR3 length equals 14 residues. The V segment lost 4 bases and the J segment 8 bases; nucleotides outside the gene matches: 7. Germline CDR1 reads SQVTM; CDR2 reads ANQGSEA. The DNA of the CDR3 is TGCAGCGTTGTACGGACAGGGGGCGGATATGAGCAGTTCTTC. Translation gives CSVVRTGGGYEQFF.

This sequence joins TRBV19 and TRBJ1-1, with D unresolved. Deletions cut 7 bases from V and 6 bases from J, with 15 bases between. There are 13 residues in the CDR3. Per the germline V gene, CDR1 is LNHDA and CDR2 is SQIVND (reference sequence). CDR3 protein: CASTPLPGSEAFF. CDR3 bases: TGTGCCAGTACCCCACTGCCGGGGTCTGAAGCTTTCTTT.

The rearrangement uses TRBV6-2 or TRBV6-3 and TRBJ1-2; TRBD1 matches at 10 bases. This CDR3 has 16 residues. Germline CDR1 reads MNHEY; CDR2 reads SVGEGT. The V gene end was trimmed by 3 bases and the J gene end by 3 bases; junction bases not matched to a gene: 7. CDR3 coding DNA: TGTGCCAGCAGTTATAATCTCGGACAGGGGGACTATGGCTACACCTTC. Residues: CASSYNLGQGDYGYTF.

The J gene is TRBJ1-1, the V gene TRBV5-1, with a possible D match to TRBD1 (6 bases). This CDR3 is built from 13 residues. Germline V gene lookup returns CDR1 SGHRS and CDR2 YFSETQ. Trimming shortened V by 4 bases and J by 0 bases, and 7 bases separated the two germline ends. CDR3 in amino acids: CASSRDMNTEAFF. The CDR3, as DNA: TGCGCCAGCAGCCGGGACATGAACACTGAAGCTTTCTTT.

The chain carries TRBV5-4 and TRBJ2-1; 8 bases fit TRBD2. V was clipped by 4 bases and J by 9 bases; unmatched bases: 12. The length of the CDR3 is 15 residues. The germline gives CDR1 SGHNT, CDR2 YYREEE (reference sequence). CDR3 nucleotide sequence: TGTGCCAGCAGCCGAAAGCTAGCGGGTATAATTGAGCAGTTCTTC. It specifies CASSRKLAGIIEQFF.

This chain joins TRBV5-6 and TRBJ1-1, with 12 bases matching TRBD1. Germline V gene lookup returns CDR1 SGHDT and CDR2 YYEEEE. V shed 4 bases and J 11 bases; nucleotides not matched to a gene: 9. This CDR3 contains 14 residues. The CDR3 region has the DNA TGTGCCAGCAGCACAGGGACAGGGGGCAATTGGGCTTTCTTT. Its translation: CASSTGTGGNWAFF.

The chain carries TRBV19 and TRBJ2-6; D unclear. CDR1 LNHDA and CDR2 SQIVND come from the germline V gene (reference sequence). V was shortened by 5 bases and J by 0 bases, with 5 bases between the two germline ends. This CDR3 is 14 amino acids long. CDR3 in DNA: TGTGCCAGTAGTTCACTCTCTGGGGCCAACGTCCTGACTTTC. This codes for CASSSLSGANVLTF.

The chain is built from TRBV19 and TRBJ2-7; a possible D gene is TRBD1 (5 bases). The CDR3 extends over 15 amino acids. V was pared by 2 bases and J by 2 bases, with 13 bases between. CDR1 and CDR2 from the germline V gene are LNHDA and SQIVND (reference sequence). CDR3 sequence reads: CASSISQGLTYEQYF. The CDR3 nucleotides are TGTGCCAGTAGTATATCCCAGGGCCTGACCTACGAGCAGTACTTC.

The chain links TRBV3-1 (or the pseudogene TRBV3-2) to TRBJ2-3; the D gene is possibly TRBD2 (6 bases). V was trimmed by 6 bases and J by 3 bases, leaving 13 bases between them. The CDR3 has 14 amino acids. Germline V gene data show CDR1 as LGHDT and CDR2 as YNNKEL (reference sequence). In nucleotides, the CDR3 is TGTGCCAGCAGGCAGGGCGGGGTAACAGATACGCAGTATTTT. It codes for CASRQGGVTDTQYF.

V usage is TRBV3-1 (or the pseudogene TRBV3-2) and J usage is TRBJ1-1; 9 bases line up with TRBD1. Germline V gene lookup returns CDR1 LGHDT and CDR2 YNNKEL (reference sequence). The V and J ends lost 4 bases and 9 bases, in that order; junction bases with no gene match: 9. CDR3 size: 14 residues. The CDR3 loop reads CASSPEMGQGKAFF. The DNA of the CDR3 is TGTGCCAGCAGCCCAGAAATGGGACAGGGAAAAGCTTTCTTT.

The sample holds one count of this clone. V gene TRBV30 combines with J gene TRBJ1-2, with D unresolved. This CDR3 comprises 13 residues. Trimming cost V 5 bases and J 1 base, with 11 bases left between them. CDR1 and CDR2 (germline): GTSNPN, SVGIG (reference sequence). CDR3: CAWGPEVNYGYTF. The CDR3 DNA is TGTGCCTGGGGTCCAGAAGTTAACTATGGCTACACCTTC.

CDR3 amino acids: CASSQGGSGGTEAFF. The CDR3 DNA is TGCGCCAGCAGCCAAGGTGGCTCCGGAGGAACTGAAGCTTTCTTT. The chain combines TRBV4-1 with TRBJ1-1, with unresolved D. Trimming stripped 1 base from V and 5 bases from J, with 14 bases between. CDR3 length: 15 residues. CDR1 is MGHRA, CDR2 YSYEKL, per germline.

The chain couples TRBV5-1 to TRBJ2-3; 11 bases agree with TRBD2. J gave up 3 bases and V 3 bases, and 6 bases lay outside the gene matches. The CDR3 consists of 16 residues. CDR1 SGHRS and CDR2 YFSETQ come from the germline V gene. This CDR3 reads CASSSPSGGMTDTQYF. The CDR3 nucleotides read TGCGCCAGCAGCTCGCCTAGCGGGGGGATGACAGATACGCAGTATTTT.

V and J are TRBV7-2 and TRBJ1-2, with 9 bases lining up with TRBD1. The V gene's germline CDR1 is SGHTA and CDR2 FQGNSA. This CDR3 comprises 18 residues. The trim removed 4 bases at V and 4 bases at J, leaving 16 bases unmatched. The DNA for the CDR3 is TGTGCCAGCAGCTCGGTCCGGCCTTCCGGGACAGGGCTCTATGGCTACACCTTC. It is translated as CASSSVRPSGTGLYGYTF.

This clone was picked up one time. The sample carries other DNA sequences with the same CDR3. The rearrangement uses TRBV9 and TRBJ1-5; no reliable D call. This CDR3 region has 14 residues. In germline, CDR1 is SGDLS, CDR2 YYNGEE. Deletions cut 0 bases from V and 1 base from J, with 5 bases between. CDR3 loop: CASSVGASNQPQHF. The CDR3 coding sequence is TGTGCCAGCAGCGTAGGGGCCAGCAATCAGCCCCAGCATTTT. The full variable domain, with the rest looked up from reference TRBV9 and TRBJ1-5, is DSGVTQTPKHLITATGQRVTLRCSPRSGDLSVYWYQQSLDQGLQFLIQYYNGEERAKGNILERFSAQQFPDLHSELNLSSLELGDSALYFCASSVGASNQPQHFGDGTRLSIL.

V gene TRBV9 combines with J gene TRBJ2-7; 7 bases line up with TRBD2. The length of the CDR3 is 18 residues. The V gene's germline CDR1 is SGDLS and CDR2 YYNGEE. V lost 4 bases, J lost 1 base, and 17 bases stayed unmatched. For the CDR3, the DNA is TGTGCCAGCAGCCGCCGGGGGGTAGCGGCGCACTATTCCTACGAGCAGTACTTC. As protein: CASSRRGVAAHYSYEQYF. Combining the CDR3 with reference TRBV9 and TRBJ2-7 gives the whole variable domain DSGVTQTPKHLITATGQRVTLRCSPRSGDLSVYWYQQSLDQGLQFLIQYYNGEERAKGNILERFSAQQFPDLHSELNLSSLELGDSALYFCASSRRGVAAHYSYEQYFGPGTRLTVT.

The rearrangement joins TRBV27 to TRBJ2-1, with a tentative D call TRBD1 (7 bases). Germline loops: CDR1 MNHEY, CDR2 SMNVEV (reference sequence). V lost 3 bases and J lost 3, with 12 bases in between. CDR3 length: 15 residues. Written as DNA, the CDR3 is TGTGCCAGCAGTTTCCAGGGGGGAAGCTACAATGAGCAGTTCTTC. Encoded protein: CASSFQGGSYNEQFF.

This chain joins TRBV19 and TRBJ1-2; D may be TRBD1 (5 bases). The CDR3 is made up of 15 amino acids. The ends were cut back, 2 bases at V and 0 bases at J, with 10 bases in the middle. Germline assignment: CDR1 LNHDA and CDR2 SQIVND (reference sequence). The CDR3 is CASSIPGGTNYGYTF. As DNA, the CDR3 is TGTGCCAGTAGTATACCCGGGGGGACTAACTATGGCTACACCTTC.

The chain recombines TRBV27 with TRBJ2-2, with 9 bases aligning to TRBD2. Losses at the gene ends were 2 bases for V and 5 bases for J; bases not matched to a gene: 3. CDR1 is MNHEY and CDR2 is SMNVEV in the germline V gene (reference sequence). The CDR3 consists of 15 residues. In nucleotides, the CDR3 is TGTGCCAGCAGTTTAGCGGGGGGGCTGACCGGGGAGCTGTTTTTT. Its translation: CASSLAGGLTGELFF.

The V gene is TRBV10-2, the J gene TRBJ1-1, with 11 bases fitting TRBD1. Germline CDR1 WSHSY, CDR2 SAAADI. CDR3 size: 14 residues. After removal of 6 bases from V and 4 bases from J, the junction contained 4 bases not matched to a gene. DNA for the CDR3: TGCGCCAGCAGGGGGACAGGGGGAAGCACTGAAGCTTTCTTT. Translation gives CASRGTGGSTEAFF.

This rearrangement joins TRBV6-5 to TRBJ1-3, with TRBD1 as a possible D gene (5 bases). V lost 4 bases to trimming and J lost 4 bases, with 14 bases between them. CDR1 is MNHEY, CDR2 SVGAGI, per germline. CDR3 length: 15 residues. The DNA for the CDR3 is TGTGCCAGCAGTTCCCGGGGACTTGAGGGAAACACCATATATTTT. Amino acid sequence: CASSSRGLEGNTIYF.